These 30 T cell receptor beta chains were sequenced from one sample in a study of shared clonotypes between healthy human individuals. Here immunoSEQ multiplex PCR was the method, and the copy in TCRdb shows in-frame clones only, minus some. The sample has approximately 980,000 clones, about three quarters seen once; the top ten hold approximately 1.5%. Sequencing was done on a sample of memory CD4+ T cells sorted from blood. Subset: CD45RA-negative fraction. The receptors here all came from a young man in good health.

This clone was observed a single time. J is TRBJ2-7 and V is TRBV10-2; D possibly corresponds to TRBD1 (8 bases). The V and J ends lost 8 bases and 7 bases respectively, with 12 bases between them. The CDR3 runs to 11 residues. Per germline, CDR1 WSHSY and CDR2 SAAADI. The CDR3 spells CASHRGGEQYF. The DNA of the CDR3 is TGCGCCAGCCACAGGGGGGGTGAGCAGTACTTC.

The J gene is TRBJ2-7, the V gene TRBV9; D could derive from TRBD1 or TRBD2 (5 bases each). CDR1 is SGDLS, CDR2 YYNGEE, per germline. Trimming pared 3 bases from V and 0 bases from J, leaving 13 bases between. CDR3 length: 15 residues. For the CDR3, the DNA is TGTGCCAGCAGCGCTTCCTTGGGGACCTCCTACGAGCAGTACTTC. This codes for CASSASLGTSYEQYF.

This chain uses TRBV5-1 with TRBJ2-5, with D uncertain. The ends were cut back, 5 bases at V and 1 base at J, with 9 bases in the middle. The CDR3 loop spans 13 amino acids. Germline loops: CDR1 SGHRS, CDR2 YFSETQ. The CDR3, as DNA: TGCGCCAGCAGGTGGGCAGGCCAAGAGACCCAGTACTTC. Translated: CASRWAGQETQYF.

This chain's CDR3 is CASSLDFRNTEAFF. The DNA for the CDR3 is TGTGCCAGCAGCTTAGACTTCCGCAACACTGAAGCTTTCTTT. This chain links TRBV7-2 with TRBJ1-1, with D unclear. Germline lookup yields CDR1 SGHTA and CDR2 FQGNSA. Trimming shortened V by 1 base and J by 2 bases, and 8 bases separated the two germline ends. The CDR3 covers 14 residues.

J is TRBJ1-5 and V is TRBV19; D unresolved. The CDR3 is made up of 17 amino acids. The germline V gene has CDR1 LNHDA and CDR2 SQIVND (reference sequence). The V end was cut by 9 bases, the J end by 2 bases, with 23 bases between. The CDR3 DNA sequence: TGTGCCAGCGGAGAGAGGGAGGCCCTCCGGCGCAATCAGCCCCAGCATTTT. Translating gives CASGEREALRRNQPQHF.

This clone has only one observation. This chain connects TRBV11-3 to TRBJ2-3; 7 bases agree with TRBD1. Germline loops: CDR1 SGHNT, CDR2 YENEEA. Trimming cost V 1 base and J 2 bases; bases outside gene matches: 6. The length of the CDR3 is 16 residues. The DNA for the CDR3 is TGTGCCAGCAGCTTAGGCGCAGGGGGATACACAGATACGCAGTATTTT. Translating it yields CASSLGAGGYTDTQYF.

The chain uses TRBV5-6 and TRBJ2-3; TRBD1 aligns across 7 bases. Trimming at V came to 2 bases and at J to 3 bases, leaving 9 bases not matched to a gene. The length of the CDR3 is 16 residues. CDR1 is SGHDT, CDR2 YYEEEE, per germline. Written as DNA, the CDR3 is TGTGCCAGCAGCTTATTAAGTGCAGGGGGTACAGATACGCAGTATTTT. Its protein is CASSLLSAGGTDTQYF.

The genes are TRBV5-4 and TRBJ2-7; D is undetermined. The ends were cut back, 5 bases at V and 1 base at J, with 10 bases in the middle. Germline CDR1 SGHNT, CDR2 YYREEE (reference sequence). CDR3 length equals 13 residues. The CDR3 nucleotides are TGTGCCAGCAGTATAAAAGGTTCCTACGAGCAGTACTTC. It specifies CASSIKGSYEQYF.

V gene TRBV5-4 combines with J gene TRBJ1-4; D might be TRBD1 (5 bases). This CDR3 spans 14 amino acids. Germline V gene sequence: CDR1 SGHNT, CDR2 YYREEE (reference sequence). Trimming pared 2 bases from V and 7 bases from J, leaving 12 bases between. Written as DNA, the CDR3 is TGTGCCAGCAGCTTACAGGAGATGGGTGAAAAACTGTTTTTT. Its protein is CASSLQEMGEKLFF. Variable domain in full (rest from reference TRBV5-4 and TRBJ1-4): ETGVTQSPTHLIKTRGQQVTLRCSSQSGHNTVSWYQQALGQGPQFIFQYYREEENGRGNFPPRFSGLQFPNYSSELNVNALELDDSALYLCASSLQEMGEKLFFGSGTQLSVL.

CDR3 DNA sequence: TGTGCCAGTAGTATAACCACATACCTCCAGCCCCAGCATTTT. Its translation is CASSITTYLQPQHF. The V call is TRBV19, the J call TRBJ1-5; D call uncertain. CDR1 and CDR2 (germline): LNHDA, SQIVND (reference sequence). The V gene lost 2 bases and the J gene lost 7 bases, with 12 bases spanning the gap. This CDR3 comprises 14 residues.

This clone was counted at least ten times. Additional DNA sequences in this sample encode the identical CDR3. This chain connects TRBV18 to TRBJ2-5; D is uncertain. V lost 5 bases to trimming and J lost 2 bases, with 3 bases between them. The CDR3 sequence is 11 residues long. Germline V gene sequence: CDR1 KGHSH, CDR2 LQKENI. The CDR3 sequence is CASSGQETQYF. In DNA, the CDR3 is TGTGCCAGCTCAGGGCAAGAGACCCAGTACTTC.

The chain carries TRBV6-5 and TRBJ2-1; TRBD1 agrees at 11 bases. The CDR3 length is 15 residues. Trimming at V came to 2 bases and at J to 7 bases, leaving 4 bases not matched to a gene. CDR1 is MNHEY and CDR2 is SVGAGI in the germline V gene. CDR3 residues: CASSYVGQGANEQFF. CDR3 DNA sequence: TGTGCCAGCAGTTACGTTGGACAGGGGGCTAATGAGCAGTTCTTC.

About this clone: Additional DNA sequences in this sample encode the identical CDR3. The CDR3 DNA follows: TGTGCCAGCAGCTTATTAGGATCCTACGAGCAGTACTTC. It specifies CASSLLGSYEQYF. The V gene is TRBV7-9, the J gene TRBJ2-7; no reliable D call. V shed 2 bases and J shed 1 base, with 6 bases lying between them. The CDR3 has 13 amino acids. The germline gives CDR1 SEHNR, CDR2 FQNEAQ (reference sequence).

The gene calls are TRBV6-5 and TRBJ1-1; D not resolved. The CDR3 is 13 amino acids. Trimming left V 7 bases short and J 1 base short, with 10 bases between. Germline V gene sequence: CDR1 MNHEY, CDR2 SVGAGI. The CDR3 is CASKRAGNTEAFF. The DNA for the CDR3 is TGTGCCAGCAAACGTGCCGGGAACACTGAAGCTTTCTTT.

The rearrangement links TRBV28 to TRBJ2-3; TRBD2 matches at 7 bases. Germline-derived CDR1 and CDR2 are MDHEN and SYDVKM. This CDR3 is built from 15 residues. The ends lost 3 bases at V and 1 base at J; junction bases unmatched: 4. CDR3 bases: TGTGCCAGCAGTTTCCGGGGGGAGCGCACAGATACGCAGTATTTT. Protein sequence: CASSFRGERTDTQYF.

With respect to this clone: Sequence at one end of the junction differs from germline and may be a read error. The CDR3 region has the DNA TGTGCCAGCAGGTTAGCGGTCACTACGGCCGGGGAGCTGTTTTTT. This codes for CASRLAVTTAGELFF. This sequence joins TRBV7-9 and TRBJ2-2, with a weak D call TRBD2 (6 bases). The CDR3 loop spans 15 amino acids. The V gene's germline CDR1 is SEHNR and CDR2 FQNEAQ (reference sequence).

This sequence joins TRBV6-5 and TRBJ2-7; 7 bases match TRBD1. The CDR3 runs 13 residues. The V segment lost 5 bases and the J segment 5 bases; nucleotides outside the gene matches: 6. Germline CDR1 reads MNHEY; CDR2 reads SVGAGI. In DNA, the CDR3 is TGTGCCAGCAGTCTCAGGGGGTCGAACGAGCAGTACTTC. This gives the protein CASSLRGSNEQYF.

CDR3: CASSYSLAGRGYEQYF. The CDR3 DNA reads TGTGCCAGCAGTTACTCGCTAGCGGGTCGAGGCTACGAGCAGTACTTC. The rearrangement uses TRBV6-5 and TRBJ2-7, with 8 bases aligning to TRBD2. V trimming: 0 bases; J trimming: 3 bases; junction bases outside the gene matches: 7. Germline V gives CDR1 MNHEY, CDR2 SVGAGI. This CDR3 has 16 residues.

The chain recombines TRBV30 with TRBJ2-2; D not resolved. The V end was cut by 1 base, the J end by 5 bases, with 5 bases between. The CDR3 is made up of 12 amino acids. Germline V gene sequence: CDR1 GTSNPN, CDR2 SVGIG (reference sequence). CDR3 amino acids: CAWSGDTGELFF. The CDR3 DNA reads as TGTGCCTGGAGTGGTGATACCGGGGAGCTGTTTTTT.

Of note for this clone: The junction and the germline gene differ at one end; a read error may be behind it. The chain carries TRBV30 and TRBJ1-1; D unclear. The CDR3 loop spans 13 amino acids. CDR1 and CDR2 from the germline V gene are GTSNPN and SVGIG (reference sequence). In DNA form, the CDR3 reads TGTGCCTGGAGTGTATCCAGGAACGCTGAAGCTTTCTTT. Translated: CAWSVSRNAEAFF.

This clone is a singleton in its sample. This rearrangement joins TRBV7-8 to TRBJ1-1; no firm D call. This CDR3 is built from 18 residues. V lost 1 base, J lost 9 bases, and 27 bases lay in between. Germline values: CDR1 SGHVS, CDR2 FQNEAQ. DNA of the CDR3: TGTGCCAGCAGCTTAGTCGAGGGCCACAGCCGACCTCCCCCGAAAGCTTTCTTT. Residues: CASSLVEGHSRPPPKAFF.

This clone was seen just once. The genes are TRBV10-3 and TRBJ2-5; 9 bases match TRBD1. CDR1 and CDR2 from the germline V gene are ENHRY and SYGVKD. The CDR3 is 13 amino acids. J lost 4 bases, V lost 10 bases, and 7 bases had no gene match. CDR3 protein: CATSTGGTETQYF. Written as DNA, the CDR3 is TGTGCCACCTCGACAGGGGGGACAGAGACCCAGTACTTC.

The chain is built from TRBV11-2 and TRBJ1-1; possibly TRBD1 for D (5 bases). CDR3 length equals 14 residues. The V end lost 0 bases, the J end lost 4 bases, and 9 bases lay between the germline ends. Germline V CDR1 and CDR2: SGHAT, FQNNGV. DNA for the CDR3: TGTGCCAGCAGCTTAGAAAGGACACTCACTGAAGCTTTCTTT. Protein: CASSLERTLTEAFF.

This clone has just a few counts. Other nucleotide sequences from this sample produce the same CDR3. The chain joins TRBV2 to TRBJ1-1; D ambiguous. The CDR3 has 13 amino acids. The germline V gene has CDR1 SNHLY and CDR2 FYNNEI. V was shortened by 3 bases and J by 0 bases, with 5 bases between the two germline ends. CDR3 residues: CASSEGMNTEAFF. In DNA, the CDR3 is TGTGCCAGCAGTGAGGGGATGAACACTGAAGCTTTCTTT.

The rearrangement uses TRBV30 and TRBJ2-6; the D gene is possibly TRBD2 (6 bases). Trimming shortened V by 2 bases and J by 10 bases, and 15 bases separated the two germline ends. Germline V gene lookup returns CDR1 GTSNPN and CDR2 SVGIG (reference sequence). This CDR3 contains 14 residues. CDR3: CAWSPGSGVNVLTF. The CDR3 DNA follows: TGTGCCTGGAGTCCCGGGTCGGGGGTGAACGTCCTGACTTTC.

The chain links TRBV27 to TRBJ2-1; TRBD2 matches at 14 bases. Germline V gene sequence: CDR1 MNHEY, CDR2 SMNVEV (reference sequence). The CDR3 is 15 amino acids. J lost 7 bases, V lost 4 bases, and 3 bases had no gene match. The CDR3 sequence: CASSSGTSGGNEQFF. CDR3 in DNA: TGTGCCAGCAGTTCCGGGACTAGCGGGGGAAATGAGCAGTTCTTC.

This clone was seen only a few times. The chain has TRBV6-5 and TRBJ2-7; tentatively, D is TRBD1 or TRBD2 (5 bases each). Germline lookup yields CDR1 MNHEY and CDR2 SVGAGI. This CDR3 is built from 15 residues. V gave up 6 bases and J gave up 0 bases, with 15 bases separating them. The chain's CDR3 is CASRRGRYSSYEQYF. CDR3 DNA sequence: TGTGCCAGCAGACGGGGACGGTATAGCTCCTACGAGCAGTACTTC.

The V gene is TRBV30, the J gene TRBJ1-2; 12 nucleotides align to TRBD1. The CDR3 contains 14 residues. V was pared by 7 bases and J by 4 bases, with 7 bases of the junction left unmatched. CDR1 is GTSNPN, CDR2 SVGIG, per germline (reference sequence). In nucleotides, the CDR3 is TGTGCCTCAGGGGGGACAGGGGGCGGCTATGGCTACACCTTC. This sequence encodes CASGGTGGGYGYTF.

The chain employs TRBV7-8 and TRBJ2-5, with TRBD1 matching over 8 bases. Looked up from germline, CDR1 is SGHVS and CDR2 is FQNEAQ. This CDR3 contains 16 residues. The J segment lost 4 bases and the V segment lost 4 bases, leaving 11 bases of the junction unmatched. Here the CDR3 reads CASSWNIRTGPETQYF. As DNA, the CDR3 is TGTGCCAGCAGCTGGAACATACGGACAGGGCCAGAGACCCAGTACTTC.

This clone appeared a few times. The CDR3 coding sequence is TGTGCCAGCAGTGGGATAAGACAGGGCAGGGACTCCAGCTCCTACGAGCAGTACTTC. Translation: CASSGIRQGRDSSSYEQYF. The chain recombines TRBV6-1 with TRBJ2-7, with D possibly TRBD1 on 7 matching bases. Trimming left V 4 bases short and J 0 bases short, with 25 bases between. The CDR3 has 19 residues. The germline V gene encodes CDR1 MNHNS and CDR2 SASEGT.